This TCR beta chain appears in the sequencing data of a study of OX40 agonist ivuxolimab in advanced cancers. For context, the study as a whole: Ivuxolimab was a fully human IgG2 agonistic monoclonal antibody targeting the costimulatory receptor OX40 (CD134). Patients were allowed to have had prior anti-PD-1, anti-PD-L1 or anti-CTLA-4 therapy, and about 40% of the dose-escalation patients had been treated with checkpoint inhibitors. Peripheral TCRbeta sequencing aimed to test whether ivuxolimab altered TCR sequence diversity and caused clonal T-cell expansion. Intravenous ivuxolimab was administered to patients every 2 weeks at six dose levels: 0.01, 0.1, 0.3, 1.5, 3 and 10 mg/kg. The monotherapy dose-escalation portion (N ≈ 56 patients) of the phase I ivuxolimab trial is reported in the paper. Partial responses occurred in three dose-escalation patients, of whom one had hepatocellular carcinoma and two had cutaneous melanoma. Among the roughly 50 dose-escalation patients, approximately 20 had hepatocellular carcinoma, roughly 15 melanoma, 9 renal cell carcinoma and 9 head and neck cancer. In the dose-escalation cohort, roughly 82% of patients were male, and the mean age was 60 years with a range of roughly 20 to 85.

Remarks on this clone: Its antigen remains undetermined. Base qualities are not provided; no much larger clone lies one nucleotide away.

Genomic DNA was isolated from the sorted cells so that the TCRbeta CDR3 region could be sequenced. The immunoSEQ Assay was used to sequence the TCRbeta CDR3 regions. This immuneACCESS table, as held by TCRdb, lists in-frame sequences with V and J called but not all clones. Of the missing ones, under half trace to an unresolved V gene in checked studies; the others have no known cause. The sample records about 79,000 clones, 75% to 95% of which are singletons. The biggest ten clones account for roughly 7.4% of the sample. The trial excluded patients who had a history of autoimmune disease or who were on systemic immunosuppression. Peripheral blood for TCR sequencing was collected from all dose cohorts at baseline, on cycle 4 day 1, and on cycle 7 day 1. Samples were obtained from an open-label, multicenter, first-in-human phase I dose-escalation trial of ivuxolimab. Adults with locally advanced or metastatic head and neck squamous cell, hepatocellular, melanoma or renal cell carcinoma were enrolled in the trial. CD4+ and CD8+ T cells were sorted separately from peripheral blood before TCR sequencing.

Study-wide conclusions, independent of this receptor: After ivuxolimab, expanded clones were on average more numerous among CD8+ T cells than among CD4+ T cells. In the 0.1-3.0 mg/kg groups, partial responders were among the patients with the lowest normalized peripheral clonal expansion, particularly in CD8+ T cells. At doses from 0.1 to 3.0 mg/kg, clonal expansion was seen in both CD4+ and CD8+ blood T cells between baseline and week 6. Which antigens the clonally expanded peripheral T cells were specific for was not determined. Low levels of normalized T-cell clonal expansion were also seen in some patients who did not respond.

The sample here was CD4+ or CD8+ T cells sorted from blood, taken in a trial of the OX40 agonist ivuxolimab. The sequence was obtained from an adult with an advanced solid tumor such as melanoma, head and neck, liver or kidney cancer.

The nucleotides read TGTGCCAGTAGTATAGGGGGGGAGGTTAAAGAGACCCAGTACTTC. Its protein reads: CASSIGGEVKETQYF. The chain was built from TRBV19 and TRBJ2-5, and perhaps TRBD2 as D gene, on 6 matching bases. V is clipped by 1 base and J by 3 bases, and the sequence between their germline boundaries is 12 bases long. Including the terminal cysteine and phenylalanine, the CDR3 comprises 15 residues. Of the read, only the CDR3 DNA is kept; its 45 bases are in frame from base 1. The germline V gene encodes CDR1 LNHDA and CDR2 SQIVND (reference sequence).